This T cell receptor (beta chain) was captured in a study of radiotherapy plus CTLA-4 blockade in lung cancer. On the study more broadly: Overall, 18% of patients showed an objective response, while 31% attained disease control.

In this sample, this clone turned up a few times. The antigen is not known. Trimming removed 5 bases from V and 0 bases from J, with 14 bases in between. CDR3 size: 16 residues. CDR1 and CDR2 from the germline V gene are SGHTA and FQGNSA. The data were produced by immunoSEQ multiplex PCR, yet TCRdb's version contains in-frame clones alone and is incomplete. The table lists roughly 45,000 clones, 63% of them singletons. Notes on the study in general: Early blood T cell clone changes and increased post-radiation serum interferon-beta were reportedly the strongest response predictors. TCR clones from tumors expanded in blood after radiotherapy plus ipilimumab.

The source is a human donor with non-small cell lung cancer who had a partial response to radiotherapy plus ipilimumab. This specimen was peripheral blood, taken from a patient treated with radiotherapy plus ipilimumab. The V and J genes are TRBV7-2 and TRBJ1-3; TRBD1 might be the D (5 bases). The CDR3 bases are TGTGCCAGCAGCCCCCGCGGGACCTTCTCTGGAAACACCATATATTTT. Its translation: CASSPRGTFSGNTIYF.